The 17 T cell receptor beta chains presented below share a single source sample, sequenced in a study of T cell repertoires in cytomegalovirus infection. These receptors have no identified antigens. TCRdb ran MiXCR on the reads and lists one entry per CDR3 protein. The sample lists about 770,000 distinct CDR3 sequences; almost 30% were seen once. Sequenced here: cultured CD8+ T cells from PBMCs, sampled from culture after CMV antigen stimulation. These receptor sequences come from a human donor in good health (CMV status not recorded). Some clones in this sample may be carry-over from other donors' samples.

CDR3 nucleotide sequence: TGTGCCAGCAGCCAAGAAGAGCCAGGGGAGACCCAGTACTTC. Translating gives CASSQEEPGETQYF. The chain carries TRBV3-1 and TRBJ2-5; D is perhaps TRBD1 (5 bases). Looked up from germline, CDR1 is LGHDT and CDR2 is YNNKEL (reference sequence). The CDR3 contains 14 residues. V was trimmed by 0 bases and J by 5 bases, leaving 10 bases between them.

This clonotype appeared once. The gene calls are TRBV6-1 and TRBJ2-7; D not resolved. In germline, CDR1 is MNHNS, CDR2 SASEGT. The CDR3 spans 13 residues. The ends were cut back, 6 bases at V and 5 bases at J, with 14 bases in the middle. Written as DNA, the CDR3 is TGTGCCAGCAGGCTCCCGAGCAGCAACGAGCAGTACGTC. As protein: CASRLPSSNEQYV.

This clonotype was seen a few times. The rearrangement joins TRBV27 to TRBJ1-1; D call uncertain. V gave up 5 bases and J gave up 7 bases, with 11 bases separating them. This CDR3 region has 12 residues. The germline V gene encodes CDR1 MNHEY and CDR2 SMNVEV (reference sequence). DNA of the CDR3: TGTGCCAGCAGTAGAGGAGCGAATGAAGCTTTCTTT. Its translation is CASSRGANEAFF.

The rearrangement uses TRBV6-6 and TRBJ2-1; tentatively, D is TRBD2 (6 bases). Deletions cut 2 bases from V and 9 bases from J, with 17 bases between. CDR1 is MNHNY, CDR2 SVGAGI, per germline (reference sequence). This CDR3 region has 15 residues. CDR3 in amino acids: CASSYLEQRRGEQFF. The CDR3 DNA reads TGTGCCAGCAGTTACCTAGAACAGCGGCGGGGTGAGCAGTTCTTC.

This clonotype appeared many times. The chain's CDR3 is CASSYRGLGQPQHF. The DNA of the CDR3 is TGTGCCAGCAGTTACAGGGGATTGGGGCAGCCCCAGCATTTT. The chain links TRBV12-3 or TRBV12-4 to TRBJ1-5, with 7 bases that match TRBD1. The ends lost 4 bases at V and 7 bases at J; junction bases unmatched: 7. The CDR3 runs to 14 residues.

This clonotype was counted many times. The CDR3 is CASSLWGVETGELFF. CDR3 nucleotides: TGTGCCAGCAGCTTATGGGGTGTTGAAACCGGGGAGCTGTTTTTT. The V and J genes are TRBV11-1 and TRBJ2-2; D uncertain. The CDR3 is made up of 15 amino acids. Germline-derived CDR1 and CDR2 are SGHAT and FQDESV (reference sequence). V lost 2 bases and J lost 5, with 12 bases in between.

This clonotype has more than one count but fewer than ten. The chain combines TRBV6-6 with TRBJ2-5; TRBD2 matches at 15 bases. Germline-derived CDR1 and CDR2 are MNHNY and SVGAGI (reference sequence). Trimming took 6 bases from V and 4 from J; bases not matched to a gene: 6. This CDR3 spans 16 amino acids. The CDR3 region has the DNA TGTGCCAGCAGACGGGGACTAGCGGGGGGAACAGAGACCCAGTACTTC. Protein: CASRRGLAGGTETQYF.

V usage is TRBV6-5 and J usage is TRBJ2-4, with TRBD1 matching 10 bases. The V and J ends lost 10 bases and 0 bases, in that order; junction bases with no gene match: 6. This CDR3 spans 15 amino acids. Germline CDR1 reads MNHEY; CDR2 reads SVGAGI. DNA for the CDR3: TGTGCCACTTACCGGGACAGGGGAGCCAAAAACATTCAGTACTTC. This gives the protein CATYRDRGAKNIQYF.

The CDR3, as DNA: TGTGCCAGCAGTTTAGGGACAGCCAGCCCTGAAGCTTTCTTT. Translation: CASSLGTASPEAFF. The chain employs TRBV27 and TRBJ1-1; TRBD1 matches at 7 bases. The length of the CDR3 is 14 residues. The V and J ends lost 2 bases and 6 bases, in that order; junction bases with no gene match: 6. The germline CDR1 and CDR2 sequences are MNHEY and SMNVEV (reference sequence).

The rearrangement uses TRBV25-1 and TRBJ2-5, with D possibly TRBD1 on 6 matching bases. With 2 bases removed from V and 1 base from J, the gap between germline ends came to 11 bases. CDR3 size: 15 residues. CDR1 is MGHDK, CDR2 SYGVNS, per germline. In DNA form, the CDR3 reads TGTGCCAGCAGTGAACTAGGGGGTTTCCAAGAGACCCAGTACTTC. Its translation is CASSELGGFQETQYF.

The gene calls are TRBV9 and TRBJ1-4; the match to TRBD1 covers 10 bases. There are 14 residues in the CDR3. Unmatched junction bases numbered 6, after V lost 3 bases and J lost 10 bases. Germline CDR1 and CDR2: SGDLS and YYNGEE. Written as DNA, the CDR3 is TGTGCCAGCAGCGCGGGGGACAGGGGAGGAAAACTGTTTTTT. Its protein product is CASSAGDRGGKLFF.

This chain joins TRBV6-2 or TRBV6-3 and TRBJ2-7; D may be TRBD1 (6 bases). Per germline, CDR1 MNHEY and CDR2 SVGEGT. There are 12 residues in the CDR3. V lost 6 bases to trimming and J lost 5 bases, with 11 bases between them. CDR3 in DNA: TGTGCCAGCAGCATCAGGGGAGACGAGCAGTACGTC. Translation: CASSIRGDEQYV.

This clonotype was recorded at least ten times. CDR3 nucleotide sequence: TGTGCCAGCAGCTTCCGGGAGCGGGGAAGCACAGATACGCAGTATTTT. Translation gives CASSFRERGSTDTQYF. The chain uses TRBV7-8 and TRBJ2-3; 7 bases fit TRBD2. The CDR3 spans 16 residues. Germline V gene data show CDR1 as SGHVS and CDR2 as FQNEAQ. Losses at the gene ends were 3 bases for V and 0 bases for J; bases not matched to a gene: 6.

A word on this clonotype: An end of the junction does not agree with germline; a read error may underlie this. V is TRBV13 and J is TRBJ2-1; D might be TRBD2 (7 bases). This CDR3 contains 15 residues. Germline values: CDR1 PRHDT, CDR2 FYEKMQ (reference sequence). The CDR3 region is CASRSGGANYKEQFF. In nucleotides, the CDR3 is TGTGCCAGCAGGTCTGGGGGGGCCAACTACAAGGAGCAGTTCTTC.

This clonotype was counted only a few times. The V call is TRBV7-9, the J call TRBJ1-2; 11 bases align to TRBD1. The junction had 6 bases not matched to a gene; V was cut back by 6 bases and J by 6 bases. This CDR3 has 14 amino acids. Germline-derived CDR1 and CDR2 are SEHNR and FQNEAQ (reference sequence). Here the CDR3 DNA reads TGTGCCAGCAGTCCCCCGGGACAGGGGGATGGCTACACCTTC. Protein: CASSPPGQGDGYTF. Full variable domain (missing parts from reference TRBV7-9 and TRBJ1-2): DTGVSQNPRHKITKRGQNVTFRCDPISEHNRLYWYRQTLGQGPEFLTYFQNEAQLEKSRLLSDRFSAERPKGSFSTLEIQRTEQGDSAMYLCASSPPGQGDGYTFGSGTRLTVV.

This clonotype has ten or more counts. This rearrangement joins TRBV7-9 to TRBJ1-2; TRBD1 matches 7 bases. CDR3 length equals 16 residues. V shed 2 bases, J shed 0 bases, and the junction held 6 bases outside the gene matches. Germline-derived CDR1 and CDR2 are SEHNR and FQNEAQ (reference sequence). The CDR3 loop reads CASSLPGDSPNYGYTF. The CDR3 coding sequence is TGTGCCAGCAGCTTACCGGGGGACAGCCCTAACTATGGCTACACCTTC.

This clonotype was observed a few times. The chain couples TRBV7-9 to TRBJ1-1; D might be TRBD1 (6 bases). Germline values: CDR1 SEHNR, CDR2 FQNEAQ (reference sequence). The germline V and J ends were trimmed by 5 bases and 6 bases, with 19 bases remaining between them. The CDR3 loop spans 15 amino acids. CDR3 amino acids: CASSPSGGGPAEAFF. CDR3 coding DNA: TGTGCCAGCAGCCCCTCGGGGGGGGGGCCGGCTGAAGCTTTCTTT.